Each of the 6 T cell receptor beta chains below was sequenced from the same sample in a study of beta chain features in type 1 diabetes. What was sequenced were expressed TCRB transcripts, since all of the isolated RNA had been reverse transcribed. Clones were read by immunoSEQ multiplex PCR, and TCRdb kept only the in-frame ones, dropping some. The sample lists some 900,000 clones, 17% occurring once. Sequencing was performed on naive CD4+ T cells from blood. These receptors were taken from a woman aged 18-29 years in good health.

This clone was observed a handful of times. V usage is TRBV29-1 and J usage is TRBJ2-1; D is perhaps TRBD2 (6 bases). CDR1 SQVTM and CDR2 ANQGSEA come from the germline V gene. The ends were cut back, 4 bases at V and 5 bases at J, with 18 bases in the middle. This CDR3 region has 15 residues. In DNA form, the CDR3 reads TGCAGCGTTGGTTTTCGGCTAGCGAGCGACAATGAGCAGTTCTTC. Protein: CSVGFRLASDNEQFF.

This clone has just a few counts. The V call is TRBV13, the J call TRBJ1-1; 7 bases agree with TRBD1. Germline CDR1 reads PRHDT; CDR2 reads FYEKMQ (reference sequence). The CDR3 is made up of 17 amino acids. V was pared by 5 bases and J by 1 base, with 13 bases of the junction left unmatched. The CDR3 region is CASSRGQREARNTEAFF. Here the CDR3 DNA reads TGTGCCAGCAGCCGGGGACAGAGAGAGGCCCGGAACACTGAAGCTTTCTTT.

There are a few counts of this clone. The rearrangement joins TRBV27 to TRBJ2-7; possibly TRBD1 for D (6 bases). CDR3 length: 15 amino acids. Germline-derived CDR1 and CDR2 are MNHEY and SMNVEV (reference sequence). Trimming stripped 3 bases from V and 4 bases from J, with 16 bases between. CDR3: CASSLGPPGVYEQYF. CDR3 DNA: TGTGCCAGCAGTTTGGGGCCTCCAGGGGTGTACGAGCAGTACTTC.

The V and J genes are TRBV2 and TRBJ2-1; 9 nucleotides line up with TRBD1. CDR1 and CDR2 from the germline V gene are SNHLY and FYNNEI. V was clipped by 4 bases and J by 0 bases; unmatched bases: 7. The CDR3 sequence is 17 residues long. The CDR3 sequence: CASSGTGVWGSYNEQFF. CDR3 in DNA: TGTGCCAGCAGTGGGACAGGGGTTTGGGGCTCCTACAATGAGCAGTTCTTC.

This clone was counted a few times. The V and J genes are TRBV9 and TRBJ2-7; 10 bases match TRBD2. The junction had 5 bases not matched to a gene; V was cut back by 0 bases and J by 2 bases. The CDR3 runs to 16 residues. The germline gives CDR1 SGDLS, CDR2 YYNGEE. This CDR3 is CASSVAGTSEAYEQYF. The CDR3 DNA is TGTGCCAGCAGCGTAGCTGGGACTAGCGAGGCCTACGAGCAGTACTTC.

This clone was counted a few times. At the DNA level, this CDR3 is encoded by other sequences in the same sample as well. The CDR3 is CSASHYEQYF. Here the CDR3 DNA reads TGCAGTGCTAGTCACTACGAGCAGTACTTC. The rearrangement uses TRBV20-1 and TRBJ2-7; D gene ambiguous. CDR3 length: 10 residues. Trimming took off 3 bases at V and 3 bases at J, with 3 bases between the two ends. Germline V gene data show CDR1 as DFQATT and CDR2 as SNEGSKA (reference sequence).